The rows below give T cell receptor beta chains drawn from one sample of a study of human T cells and chemical hapten exposure. MiXCR, applied by TCRdb to the RACE reads, yields one record per CDR3 protein. The data contain 80,000 or so distinct CDR3 sequences, approximately 12% of them seen just once; the ten biggest clones take up approximately 4.6%. This sample comprised whole blood, obtained in connection with sensitization to the hapten diphenylcyclopropenone (DPC). These receptors were collected from a woman aged 50 to 60 with alopecia areata. Some clones in this sample may be carry-over from other donors' samples. Each CDR3 is given with its conserved first and last residue. Each record gives: V gene, CDR3 protein.

TRBV11-2 CASSLSAGAVYNEQFF
TRBV11-2 CASSSAEISTDTQYF
TRBV14 CASSQLGGPSTDTQYF
TRBV20-1 CSAREPGLPTDTQYF
TRBV7-2 CASSLAAFQETQYF
TRBV20-1 CSASRDGDYGYTF
TRBV29-1 CSVEVLRFYGYTF
TRBV2 CASTKGDRGSNQPQHF
TRBV4-3 CASSQLAGYGEQFF
TRBV5-1 CASSLIPKPYQETQYF
TRBV2 CASSQDGTATNEAFF
TRBV29-1 CSVEEGRNQPQHF
TRBV15 CATSRAPPGQGRPPQHF
TRBV6-5 CASAQGWLGEKLFF
TRBV7-2 CASSLIDRGGRQPQHF
TRBV6-4 CASTKDSYYGEQFF